This T cell receptor beta chain was documented in a study of cytomegalovirus exposure and HLA in healthy donors. General study results and limits: A later analysis reportedly found fewer N-insertions in an Asian-associated ancestry cluster than the approximately 700-donor mean. As immune exposure information, only CMV serostatus was available.

This clone appeared a few times. Its specificity is not known. PCR used 60 Vbeta primers and 13 Jbeta primers. Profiled with immunoSEQ multiplex PCR; TCRdb holds only in-frame clones, not every one. The table lists approximately 97,000 clones, less than 85% of them singletons. The source material was PBMCs. This clonotype was obtained from a middle-aged man in good health and CMV-seronegative.

The CDR3 reads CASSFGLAVQETQYF. Written as DNA, the CDR3 is TGTGCCAGCAGTTTCGGGCTAGCGGTCCAAGAGACCCAGTACTTC. The chain employs TRBV28 and TRBJ2-5; 7 bases fit TRBD2. Trimming removed 3 bases from V and 1 base from J; junction bases left unmatched: 5. Per germline, CDR1 MDHEN and CDR2 SYDVKM. The CDR3 extends over 15 amino acids.